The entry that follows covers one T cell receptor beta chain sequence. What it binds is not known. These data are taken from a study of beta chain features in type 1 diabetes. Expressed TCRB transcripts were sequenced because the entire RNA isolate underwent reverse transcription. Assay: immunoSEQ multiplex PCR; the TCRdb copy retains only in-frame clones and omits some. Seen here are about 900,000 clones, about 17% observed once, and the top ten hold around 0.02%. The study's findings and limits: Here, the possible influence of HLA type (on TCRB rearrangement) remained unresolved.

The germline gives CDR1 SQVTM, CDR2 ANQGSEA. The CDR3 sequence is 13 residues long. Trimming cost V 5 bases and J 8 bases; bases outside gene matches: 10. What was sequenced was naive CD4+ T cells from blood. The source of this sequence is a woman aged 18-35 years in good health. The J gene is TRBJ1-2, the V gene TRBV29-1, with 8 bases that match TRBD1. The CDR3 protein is CSVSPGGLEGYTF. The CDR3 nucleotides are TGCAGCGTTAGTCCAGGGGGCCTGGAGGGCTACACCTTC.